The rows below give T cell receptor beta chains drawn from one sample of a study of early T cells in non-severe SARS-CoV-2 infection. A single record per CDR3 protein comes from TCRdb applying MiXCR to the 5' RACE reads. This table holds 75,000 to 90,000 distinct CDR3 sequences, roughly 10% found once. Sequenced here: whole blood, sampled at baseline. These receptors were obtained from an adult who was a healthcare worker with PCR-confirmed SARS-CoV-2 infection or an uninfected control (not recorded which). The CDR3 runs from the conserved cysteine through the conserved F or W. D genes are given only for firm matches. Size values are once, few and many counts, or a class for expanded clones, and some rows have none.

v_call	cdr3_length	d_call	clone_size	j_call	cdr3_aa	cdr3_nt
TRBV2	17	-	few	TRBJ1-1	CASSVSPGAGENTEAFF	TGTGCCAGCAGTGTATCTCCCGGGGCCGGCGAGAACACTGAAGCTTTCTTT
TRBV6-1	14	TRBD1	-	TRBJ1-6	CASRGTEMNPPLHF	TGTGCCAGCAGGGGGACAGAGATGAATCCACCCCTCCACTTT
TRBV27	12	-	-	TRBJ2-3	CASSPQGDTQYF	TGTGCCAGCAGTCCCCAAGGAGATACGCAGTATTTT
TRBV21-1	16	-	-	TRBJ1-6	CASSSGDRGFNSPLHF	TGTGCCAGCAGCAGCGGGGACAGGGGGTTTAATTCACCCCTCCACTTT
TRBV28	14	TRBD1	few	TRBJ1-4	CASSKQGVKEKLFF	TGTGCCAGCAGCAAACAGGGGGTTAAGGAAAAACTGTTTTTT
TRBV12-3/TRBV12-4	13	TRBD2	-	TRBJ2-7	CASKPLAGYEQYF	TGTGCCAGCAAACCACTAGCGGGTTACGAGCAGTACTTC
TRBV12-3/TRBV12-4	13	TRBD2	-	TRBJ2-1	CASSPQGWGREFF	TGTGCCAGCAGTCCCCAAGGGTGGGGGAGGGAGTTCTTC
TRBV20-1	15	TRBD2	few	TRBJ2-1	CSAPRGGGSVNEQFF	TGCAGTGCCCCTAGGGGTGGCGGGAGCGTGAATGAGCAGTTCTTC
TRBV7-8	13	-	many	TRBJ2-5	CASSFGGAETQYF	TGTGCCAGCAGCTTTGGAGGGGCAGAGACCCAGTACTTC
TRBV7-3	14	-	many	TRBJ2-3	CASSLGATTDTQYF	TGTGCCAGCAGCTTGGGGGCGACCACAGATACGCAGTATTTT
TRBV20-1	15	TRBD2	many	TRBJ2-2	CSAGGRAANTGELFF	TGCAGTGCGGGCGGGAGGGCCGCGAACACCGGGGAGCTGTTTTTT
TRBV18	13	-	few	TRBJ1-1	CASSPEWNTEAFF	TGTGCCAGCTCACCCGAATGGAACACTGAAGCTTTCTTT
TRBV7-8	16	-	-	TRBJ2-7	CASSLARERVIYEQYF	TGTGCCAGCAGCTTAGCGCGGGAAAGGGTAATCTACGAGCAGTACTTC
TRBV19	17	-	many	TRBJ2-7	CASSTTHGASVAYEQYF	TGTGCCAGTAGTACGACCCATGGTGCCTCAGTCGCCTACGAGCAGTACTTC
TRBV20-1	16	-	many	TRBJ1-6	CSASRRAATYNSPLHF	TGCAGTGCATCCCGAAGGGCAGCCACCTATAATTCACCCCTCCACTTT
TRBV21-1	16	-	few	TRBJ2-7	CASSLRLAGGLSEQYF	TGTGCCAGCAGCTTAAGACTAGCGGGAGGTCTGTCCGAGCAGTACTTC
TRBV3-1	16	TRBD2	many	TRBJ2-3	CASSEGTSGSLDTQYF	TGTGCCAGCAGCGAAGGGACTAGCGGGAGCTTGGATACGCAGTATTTT
TRBV10-3	13	TRBD1	-	TRBJ2-7	CATRTGDNYEQYF	TGTGCCACCAGGACAGGTGATAACTACGAGCAGTACTTC
TRBV7-2	18	TRBD2	-	TRBJ2-7	CASSLDSSGPIGGYEQYF	TGTGCCAGCAGCTTAGACTCTAGCGGGCCCATCGGGGGTTACGAGCAGTACTTC
TRBV6-2/TRBV6-3	16	-	-	TRBJ2-5	CASSPVSDASKETQYF	TGTGCCAGCAGTCCCGTGAGCGACGCCAGTAAAGAGACCCAGTACTTC
TRBV20-1	14	-	-	TRBJ1-5	CSARSGAGDQPQHF	TGCAGTGCTAGATCAGGGGCGGGGGATCAGCCCCAGCATTTT
TRBV12-3/TRBV12-4	16	-	-	TRBJ1-5	CASSLAGRLVHQPQHF	TGTGCCAGCAGTTTAGCGGGGCGATTAGTCCATCAGCCCCAGCATTTT
TRBV5-6	13	-	many	TRBJ1-1	CASSPDSTTEAFF	TGTGCCAGCAGCCCGGACAGCACCACTGAAGCTTTCTTT
TRBV2	13	-	many	TRBJ1-2	CARGKGVIYGYTF	TGTGCCAGAGGAAAAGGGGTGATCTATGGCTACACCTTC
TRBV15	12	-	many	TRBJ2-3	CATSTFPDTQYF	TGTGCCACCAGCACGTTTCCAGATACGCAGTATTTT
TRBV29-1	14	-	-	TRBJ2-1	CSVAERSSYNEQFF	TGCAGCGTTGCCGAGAGGAGCTCCTACAATGAGCAGTTCTTC
TRBV28	14	TRBD1	few	TRBJ1-2	CASSIHPDRGGYTF	TGTGCCAGCAGCATCCACCCCGACAGGGGAGGCTACACCTTC
TRBV9	14	-	many	TRBJ2-5	CASSVDGGRETQYF	TGTGCCAGCAGCGTAGATGGGGGGCGTGAGACCCAGTACTTC
TRBV6-2/TRBV6-3	16	TRBD2	many	TRBJ2-3	CASSYRAGETTDTQYF	TGTGCCAGCAGTTACCGGGCGGGAGAGACCACAGATACGCAGTATTTT
TRBV6-5	13	-	-	TRBJ1-1	CASSYVPGSEAFF	TGTGCCAGCAGTTACGTGCCGGGGTCTGAAGCTTTCTTT
TRBV9	15	-	many	TRBJ2-1	CASSVEVGSYNEQFF	TGTGCCAGCAGCGTAGAGGTGGGGTCCTACAATGAGCAGTTCTTC
TRBV25-1	16	-	-	TRBJ1-1	CASSVIDGSSNTEAFF	TGTGCCAGCAGTGTGATAGATGGGTCCTCGAACACTGAAGCTTTCTTT
TRBV24-1	15	TRBD1	once	TRBJ2-2	CATSDSDRAAGELFF	TGTGCCACCAGTGACTCGGACAGGGCCGCCGGGGAGCTGTTTTTT
TRBV4-1	20	TRBD1	-	TRBJ2-2	CASSPGTGGILAENTGELFF	TGCGCCAGCAGCCCCGGGACAGGGGGCATACTAGCGGAGAACACCGGGGAGCTGTTTTTT
TRBV5-1	15	-	many	TRBJ2-7	CASSPGSEFSYEQYF	TGCGCCAGCAGCCCGGGGAGTGAGTTTTCCTACGAGCAGTACTTC
TRBV28	15	-	few	TRBJ2-7	CATKLGGGQSYEQYF	TGTGCCACCAAATTAGGAGGGGGCCAATCCTACGAGCAGTACTTC
TRBV5-6	14	-	few	TRBJ2-7	CASSLRGVDYEQYF	TGTGCCAGCAGCTTGCGGGGAGTCGACTACGAGCAGTACTTC
TRBV9	15	-	-	TRBJ2-2	CASSVDPLAPGELFF	TGTGCCAGCAGCGTAGACCCTCTAGCGCCCGGGGAGCTGTTTTTT
TRBV9	17	TRBD1	-	TRBJ1-1	CASSVVGQGAGNTEAFF	TGTGCCAGCAGCGTAGTGGGACAGGGAGCTGGGAACACTGAAGCTTTCTTT
TRBV27	14	TRBD1	-	TRBJ1-4	CASSRGTGNEKLFF	TGTGCCAGCAGTCGTGGGACAGGAAATGAAAAACTGTTTTTT
TRBV24-1	15	TRBD2	many	TRBJ2-1	CATSEPLAGVNEQFF	TGTGCCACCAGTGAACCCCTAGCGGGAGTCAATGAGCAGTTCTTC
TRBV7-6	16	-	many	TRBJ2-1	CASSPPFGSSYNEQFF	TGTGCCAGCAGCCCCCCTTTCGGGAGCTCCTACAATGAGCAGTTCTTC
TRBV6-4	15	TRBD2	-	TRBJ2-1	CASSQREGSYNEQFF	TGTGCCAGCAGTCAGCGGGAGGGCTCTTACAATGAGCAGTTCTTC
TRBV18	13	-	few	TRBJ2-7	CASSFENEVEQYF	TGTGCCAGCTCGTTCGAGAATGAGGTCGAGCAGTACTTC
TRBV19	15	-	-	TRBJ1-5	CASKGVTAYNQPQHF	TGTGCCAGTAAAGGCGTCACCGCCTACAATCAGCCCCAGCATTTT
TRBV19	16	-	-	TRBJ2-1	CASSLLTRSSYNKQFF	TGTGCCAGTAGTCTTCTAACTAGGAGCTCCTACAATAAGCAGTTCTTC
TRBV5-1	15	-	few	TRBJ1-6	CASSPSGGGESPLHF	TGCGCCAGCAGCCCCAGTGGTGGGGGCGAATCACCCCTCCACTTT
TRBV28	15	-	-	TRBJ1-1	CASSLAGTGGTEAFF	TGTGCCAGCAGTTTAGCAGGGACGGGCGGGACTGAAGCTTTCTTT
TRBV2	15	TRBD1	few	TRBJ2-2	CASTQGTGGTGELFF	TGTGCCAGCACACAGGGAACAGGGGGCACCGGGGAGCTGTTTTTT